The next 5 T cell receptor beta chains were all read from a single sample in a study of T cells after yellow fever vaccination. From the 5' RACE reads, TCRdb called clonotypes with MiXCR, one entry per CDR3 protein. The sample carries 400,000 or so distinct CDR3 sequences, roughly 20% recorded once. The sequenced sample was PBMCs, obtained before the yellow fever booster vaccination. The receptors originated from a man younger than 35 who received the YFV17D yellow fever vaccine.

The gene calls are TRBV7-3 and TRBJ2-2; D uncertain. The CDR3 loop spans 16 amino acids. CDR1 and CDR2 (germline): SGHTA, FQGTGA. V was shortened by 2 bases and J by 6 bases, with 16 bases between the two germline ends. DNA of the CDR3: TGTGCCAGCAGCTTAGACGCAATGAGTAGACCCGGGGAGCTGTTTTTT. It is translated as CASSLDAMSRPGELFF.

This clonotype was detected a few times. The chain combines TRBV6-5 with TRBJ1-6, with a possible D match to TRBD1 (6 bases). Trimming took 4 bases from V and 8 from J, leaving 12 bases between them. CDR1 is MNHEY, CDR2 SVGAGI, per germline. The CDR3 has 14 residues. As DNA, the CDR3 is TGTGCCAGCAGTTCCCCAAGGGGGGATTCACCCCTCCACTTT. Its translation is CASSSPRGDSPLHF.

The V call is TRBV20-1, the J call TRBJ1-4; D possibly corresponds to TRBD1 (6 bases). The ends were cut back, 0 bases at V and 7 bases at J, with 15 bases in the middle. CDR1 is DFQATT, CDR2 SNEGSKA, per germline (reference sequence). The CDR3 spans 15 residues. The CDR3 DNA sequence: TGCAGTGCTAGAGATCCGAGGGGGGTTGGTGAAAAACTGTTTTTT. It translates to CSARDPRGVGEKLFF.

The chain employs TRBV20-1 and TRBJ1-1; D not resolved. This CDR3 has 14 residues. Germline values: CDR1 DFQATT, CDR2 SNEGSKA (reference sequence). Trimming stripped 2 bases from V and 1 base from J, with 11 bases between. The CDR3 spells CSARRPGANTEAFF. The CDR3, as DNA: TGCAGTGCTAGACGTCCCGGAGCGAACACTGAAGCTTTCTTT.

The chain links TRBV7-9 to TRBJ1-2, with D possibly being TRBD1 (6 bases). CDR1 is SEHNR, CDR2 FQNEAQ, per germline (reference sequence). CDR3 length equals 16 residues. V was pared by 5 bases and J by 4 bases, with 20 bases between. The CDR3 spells CASSQTAAGQPYGYTF. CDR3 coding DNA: TGTGCCAGCAGCCAAACCGCGGCAGGACAGCCCTATGGCTACACCTTC.